Listed here is a single T cell receptor beta chain. Its target is unknown. The PCR made use of 60 Vbeta and 13 Jbeta primers. The data were produced by immunoSEQ multiplex PCR, yet TCRdb's version contains in-frame clones alone and is incomplete. The data hold about 300,000 clones, with roughly 85% observed a single time. The record originates from a study of cytomegalovirus exposure and HLA in healthy donors. Notes on the study in general: The availability of immune exposure information extended only to CMV serostatus. Compared with the roughly 670-donor mean, an Asian-associated ancestry cluster reportedly had fewer N-insertions, according to a later analysis.

The CDR3 loop spans 14 amino acids. Germline V gene lookup returns CDR1 LNHDA and CDR2 SQIVND (reference sequence). V lost 7 bases to trimming and J lost 1 base, with 10 bases between them. The chain couples TRBV19 to TRBJ2-2, with D perhaps matching TRBD1 (5 bases). Sequenced: PBMCs. The clonotype comes from a man in his forties or fifties in good health and CMV-seropositive. The CDR3 region is CASNRQKNTGELFF. The CDR3 bases are TGTGCCAGTAATCGACAGAAGAACACCGGGGAGCTGTTTTTT.